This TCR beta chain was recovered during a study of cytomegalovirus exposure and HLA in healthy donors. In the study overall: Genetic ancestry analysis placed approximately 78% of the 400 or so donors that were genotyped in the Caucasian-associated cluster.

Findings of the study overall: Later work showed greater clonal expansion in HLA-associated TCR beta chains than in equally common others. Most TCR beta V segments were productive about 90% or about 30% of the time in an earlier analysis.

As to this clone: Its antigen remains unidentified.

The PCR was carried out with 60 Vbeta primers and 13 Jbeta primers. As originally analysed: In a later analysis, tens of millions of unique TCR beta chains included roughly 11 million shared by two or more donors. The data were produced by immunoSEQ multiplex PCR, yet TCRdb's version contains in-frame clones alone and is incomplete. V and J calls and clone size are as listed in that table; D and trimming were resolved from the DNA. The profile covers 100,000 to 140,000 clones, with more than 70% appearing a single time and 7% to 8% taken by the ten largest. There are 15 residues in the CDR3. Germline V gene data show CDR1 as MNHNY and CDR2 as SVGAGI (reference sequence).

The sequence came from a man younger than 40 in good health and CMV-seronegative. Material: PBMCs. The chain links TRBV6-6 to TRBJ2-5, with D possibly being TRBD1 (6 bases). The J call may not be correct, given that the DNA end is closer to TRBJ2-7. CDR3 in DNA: TGTGCCAGCAGGTCCAGGGGAGAACATATGTACGAGCAGTACTTC. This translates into CASRSRGEHMYEQYF.